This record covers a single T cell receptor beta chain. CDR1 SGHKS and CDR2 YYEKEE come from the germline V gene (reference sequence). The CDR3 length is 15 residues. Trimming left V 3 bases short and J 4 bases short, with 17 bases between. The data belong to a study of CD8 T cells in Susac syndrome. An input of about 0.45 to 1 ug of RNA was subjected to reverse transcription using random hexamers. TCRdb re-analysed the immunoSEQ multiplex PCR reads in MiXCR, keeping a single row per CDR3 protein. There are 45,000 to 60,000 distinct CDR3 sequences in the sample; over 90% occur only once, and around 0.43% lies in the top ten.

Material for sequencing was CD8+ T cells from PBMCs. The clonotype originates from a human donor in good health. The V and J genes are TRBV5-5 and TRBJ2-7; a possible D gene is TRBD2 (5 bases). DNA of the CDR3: TGTGCCAGCAGCTGGGCTGACGGGGAACGGTACGAGCAGTACTTC. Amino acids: CASSWADGERYEQYF. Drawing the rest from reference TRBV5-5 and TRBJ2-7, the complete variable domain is DAGVTQSPTHLIKTRGQQVTLRCSPISGHKSVSWYQQVLGQGPQFIFQYYEKEERGRGNFPDRFSARQFPNYSSELNVNALLLGDSALYLCASSWADGERYEQYFGPGTRLTVT.